The clone carrying this T cell receptor (beta chain) showed up just a few times. The antigen is not known. The data were taken from a study of molecular identifiers for immune sequencing clone quantification. Study-wide points: Shared barcodes on identical TCR molecules could underestimate the sizes of highly expanded clones.

One entry per CDR3 protein, called by TCRdb with MiXCR from the PCR reads. The sample shows hundreds of thousands of distinct CDR3 sequences, about 25% of them seen only once. The V gene's germline CDR1 is SNHLY and CDR2 FYNNEI. The V end lost 8 bases, the J end lost 5 bases, and 16 bases lay between the germline ends. CDR3 length: 14 amino acids. The authors sorted naive CD8 T cells as CD8+CD4-CCR7+CD45RA+. Sequencing was performed on naive CD8+ T cells from blood, with Jurkat cell RNA spiked in. Subset here: FACS-sorted CD8+CD4-CCR7+CD45RA+ naive T cells. J is TRBJ2-1 and V is TRBV2; D possibly corresponds to TRBD1 (6 bases). This receptor was taken from a human donor in good health. Some libraries in this study had Jurkat cell RNA spiked in. CDR3 in DNA: TGTGCCAGCCGACGATCACAGGGTGACAATGAGCAGTTCTTC. It translates to CASRRSQGDNEQFF. The full variable domain, completed using reference TRBV2 and TRBJ2-1, is EPEVTQTPSHQVTQMGQEVILRCVPISNHLYFYWYRQILGQKVEFLVSFYNNEISEKSEIFDDQFSVERPDGSNFTLKIRSTKLEDSAMYFCASRRSQGDNEQFFGPGTRLTVL.